A selection of T cell receptor beta chains follows, all from one sample in a study of beta chain features in type 1 diabetes. The method was immunoSEQ multiplex PCR; TCRdb's version includes in-frame clones alone and lacks a portion of them. The sample has 120,000 to 150,000 clones, nearly 50% seen once. The material sequenced was Tregs from blood. All receptors derive from a man between 18 and 29 years old in good health. The CDR3 runs from the conserved cysteine through the conserved F or W. Fields, in order: J gene, clone size, CDR3 length, D gene, V gene, CDR3 DNA, CDR3 protein. D genes are given only for firm matches. The size of a clone is reported for some rows only, either as once, few or many, or as a class for expanded clones.

TRBJ2-5,NA,13,NA,TRBV6-1,TGTGCCAGCAGTGAAGCGAGGCGGCAGACCCAGTACTTC,CASSEARRQTQYF
TRBJ2-7,NA,11,NA,TRBV20-1,TGCAGTGCTATCGGACAGCCCGAGCAGTACTTC,CSAIGQPEQYF
TRBJ2-4,once,13,NA,TRBV19,TGTGCCACCTTAAGCGGAGCCAAAAACATTCAGTACTTC,CATLSGAKNIQYF
TRBJ2-7,NA,15,NA,TRBV7-9,TGTGCCAGCAGCTTAGGAGGCAGTCTGGCCTACGAGCAGTACTTC,CASSLGGSLAYEQYF
TRBJ1-2,NA,13,TRBD1,TRBV10-3,TGTGCCATCAGCTTACAGGGGGCGGGCGGCTACACCTTC,CAISLQGAGGYTF
TRBJ1-5,few,14,NA,TRBV6-6,TGTGCCAGCAGTTACTACGGTAGCAATCAGCCCCAGCATTTT,CASSYYGSNQPQHF
TRBJ2-7,few,14,TRBD1,TRBV19,TGTGCCAGTAAAGGGACAGGGGTAACCTACGAGCAGTACTTC,CASKGTGVTYEQYF
TRBJ2-3,few,16,NA,TRBV28,TGTGCCAGCAGTTTGGTGGGACACCTAAGGGCAGATACGCAGTATTTT,CASSLVGHLRADTQYF
TRBJ1-5,NA,13,NA,TRBV30,TGTGCCTGGAGTGGAGGGATGGATCAGCCCCAGCATTTT,CAWSGGMDQPQHF
TRBJ2-7,few,16,TRBD1,TRBV18,TGTGCCAGCTCATCCAATGGACAGGGCGGCTCCCACGAGCAGTACTTC,CASSSNGQGGSHEQYF
TRBJ1-5,NA,13,NA,TRBV7-9,TGTGCCAGCAGCTTATCTCGCAATCAGCCCCAGCATTTT,CASSLSRNQPQHF
TRBJ1-1,NA,14,NA,TRBV7-8,TGTGCCAGCAGCTTAGTGCAGGGGAACACTGAAGCTTTCTTT,CASSLVQGNTEAFF
TRBJ1-1,once,12,NA,TRBV7-2,TGTGCCAGCAGCTTAGCCGGGGGTACAGCTTTCTTT,CASSLAGGTAFF
TRBJ1-1,NA,16,NA,TRBV5-1,TGCGCCAGCAGCCCCCATATGGGTGCGGGGGGGACTGAAGCTTTCTTT,CASSPHMGAGGTEAFF
TRBJ2-5,NA,14,NA,TRBV4-1,TGCGCCAGCAGCCAAGGTGGAGGAATGGAGACCCAGTACTTC,CASSQGGGMETQYF
TRBJ2-7,NA,11,NA,TRBV20-1,TGCAGTGCCCCCCTCCTCTACGAGCAGTACTTC,CSAPLLYEQYF
TRBJ1-6,NA,13,NA,TRBV27,TGTGCCAGCAGTACCCCCAGTTTGACACCCCTCCACTTT,CASSTPSLTPLHF
TRBJ2-7,NA,14,TRBD2,TRBV6-5,TGTGCCAGCAGTCAGCTACTAGCGTCCTACGAGCAGTACTTC,CASSQLLASYEQYF
TRBJ1-1,NA,11,NA,TRBV6-6,TGTGCCAGCAGTACCAGGGGCAGAGCTTTCTTT,CASSTRGRAFF
TRBJ2-4,NA,15,TRBD2,TRBV6-1,TGTGCCAGCAGTACTCAACTAGCGGGGGGGCCCATTCAGTACTTC,CASSTQLAGGPIQYF
TRBJ2-1,NA,11,NA,TRBV20-1,TGCAGTGCTAGACCTTACAATGAGCAGTTCTTC,CSARPYNEQFF
TRBJ1-2,NA,14,NA,TRBV6-5,TGTGCCAGCAGTTACTCGAGGCACCTCTATGGCTACACCTTC,CASSYSRHLYGYTF